A selection of T cell receptor beta chains follows, all from one sample in a study of blood T cell repertoires in COVID-19. Assay: immunoSEQ multiplex PCR; the TCRdb copy retains only in-frame clones and omits some. The sample has about 390,000 clones, about 89% seen once. The sequenced material came from peripheral blood. The receptors shown here come from a woman aged 55 to 70 with COVID-19, enrolled during active disease. Both conserved end residues are trimmed from each CDR3. Only some rows state a clone size, as once, few, many or a class for expanded clones.

V,size,CDR3
TRBV19,once,ASRRGGHYEQF
TRBV7-6,-,ASSTRTGEKLF
TRBV19,-,ASSPGRGSGANVLT
TRBV7-9,-,ASTLSTAIHGYT
TRBV2,-,ASSRTGIMETQY
TRBV21-1,-,ASTPWGRVNTEAF
TRBV19,once,ASSNQDRQYNEQF
TRBV5-4,-,ASSLGQGGEKLF
TRBV5-1,-,ASSPPRTGLAIGGELF
TRBV18,-,ASSPVTEQETQY
TRBV18,-,ASSPPSTDIYGYT
TRBV5-1,once,ASSFGGGAYTDTQY
TRBV28,-,ASSPGTGALRGD
TRBV3-1/TRBV3-2,-,ASSQAGGFLHGYT
TRBV29-1,-,SVEPIIGASETGELF
TRBV6-5,-,ASSYTVAGELF
TRBV18,-,ASSEGTGVLDYGYT
TRBV5-1,-,ASSSGTAINTEAF
TRBV28,-,ASSSYRVFGYGYT
TRBV4-1,-,ASSLNSGGVQETQY
TRBV5-1,-,ASSWTSGDEQF
TRBV6-5,-,ASSWDRRSYEQY
TRBV29-1,-,SVDLGQSETQY
TRBV11-1,-,ASSSDRVGYEQY
TRBV25-1,-,ASRTGQGAYLHEKLF
TRBV2,-,ASSAQGRSNQPQH
TRBV4-1,-,ASSQDGGVINYGYT
TRBV6-5,-,ASSYSLAGKETQY